This passage covers 28 T cell receptor beta chains from one sample sequenced in a study of blood T cell repertoires in COVID-19 (dated by TCRdb to the early 2020s). The library was generated by the immunoSEQ multiplex PCR assay. Imported from immuneACCESS, the table was reduced by TCRdb to in-frame sequences with V and J called. These copies leave out some clones; in studies compared against another copy, an unresolved V gene accounts for under half, and the cause of the remainder is not known. The table for this sample lists over 250,000 clones; around nine tenths of them were counted only once. The ten largest make up approximately 2.4% of the sample. The sample taken for sequencing was PBMCs or T cells enriched from blood (not recorded which). These receptors all come from a woman aged 18-35 years who had recovered from COVID-19.

V and J are TRBV29-1 and TRBJ1-4, with 10 nucleotides matching TRBD1. Trimming cost V 4 bases and J 9 bases; bases outside gene matches: 2. CDR1 and CDR2 (germline): SQVTM, ANQGSEA. The CDR3 has 12 amino acids. This chain's CDR3 is CSVGTGGQKLFF. CDR3 bases: TGCAGCGTTGGGACAGGGGGGCAAAAACTGTTTTTT.

The J gene is TRBJ2-1, the V gene TRBV27; 8 nucleotides line up with TRBD1. V was pared by 6 bases and J by 4 bases, with 8 bases of the junction left unmatched. The V gene's germline CDR1 is MNHEY and CDR2 SMNVEV (reference sequence). The CDR3 loop spans 15 amino acids. CDR3 sequence (DNA): TGTGCCAGCAGCCCCGGGACAGGACTTTACAATGAGCAGTTCTTC. As protein: CASSPGTGLYNEQFF.

The chain recombines TRBV7-9 with TRBJ2-1, with no clear D. The CDR3 is made up of 15 amino acids. Trimming pared 2 bases from V and 2 bases from J, leaving 10 bases between. Germline lookup yields CDR1 SEHNR and CDR2 FQNEAQ (reference sequence). CDR3 region: CASSLTGRTYNEQFF. Here the CDR3 DNA reads TGTGCCAGCAGCTTAACGGGTCGAACCTACAATGAGCAGTTCTTC.

V is TRBV5-6 and J is TRBJ2-1, with D perhaps TRBD2 (5 bases). V was shortened by 3 bases and J by 2 bases, with 18 bases between the two germline ends. Germline V gene lookup returns CDR1 SGHDT and CDR2 YYEEEE. The CDR3 totals 17 residues. The CDR3 DNA reads as TGTGCCAGCAGCTCATGGACTGCGAGGTTGACCTACAATGAGCAGTTCTTC. As protein: CASSSWTARLTYNEQFF.

The chain joins TRBV7-8 to TRBJ2-1; weak D call: TRBD2 (6 bases). V was cut by 5 bases and J by 6 bases, with 11 bases left in between. The germline gives CDR1 SGHVS, CDR2 FQNEAQ. The CDR3 contains 13 residues. This chain's CDR3 is CASSRQGGNEQFF. The CDR3 DNA follows: TGTGCCAGCAGCCGGCAGGGAGGCAATGAGCAGTTCTTC.

This rearrangement joins TRBV30 to TRBJ2-5; D ambiguous. The CDR3 covers 12 residues. Trimming cost V 0 bases and J 3 bases, with 5 bases left between them. Germline V gene sequence: CDR1 GTSNPN, CDR2 SVGIG (reference sequence). The CDR3: CAWSVQKETQYF. CDR3 nucleotides: TGTGCCTGGAGTGTACAGAAAGAGACCCAGTACTTC.

The chain uses TRBV7-9 and TRBJ1-5, with 7 bases fitting TRBD1. This CDR3 spans 15 amino acids. After removal of 5 bases from V and 0 bases from J, the junction contained 4 bases not matched to a gene. The germline CDR1 and CDR2 sequences are SEHNR and FQNEAQ (reference sequence). Here the CDR3 reads CASSLGDSSNQPQHF. CDR3 nucleotide sequence: TGTGCCAGCAGCCTGGGGGACAGTAGCAATCAGCCCCAGCATTTT.

This chain joins TRBV27 and TRBJ2-7; D unclear. CDR1 and CDR2 (germline): MNHEY, SMNVEV (reference sequence). This CDR3 region has 13 residues. With 2 bases removed from V and 0 bases from J, the gap between germline ends came to 5 bases. Here the CDR3 reads CASSLVYSYEQYF. The CDR3 DNA follows: TGTGCCAGCAGTTTAGTCTACTCCTACGAGCAGTACTTC.

CDR3 sequence reads: CASSPYTGSNNEQFF. The CDR3 region has the DNA TGTGCCAGTAGTCCCTATACAGGGTCCAACAATGAGCAGTTCTTC. This sequence joins TRBV19 and TRBJ2-1; a weak D match, TRBD1 (6 bases). Germline CDR1 and CDR2: LNHDA and SQIVND (reference sequence). V shed 5 bases and J shed 5 bases, with 16 bases lying between them. The CDR3 covers 15 residues.

The DNA for the CDR3 is TGCGCCAGCAGCTTGTTCCCCGGGGTCACCAACCAAGAGACCCAGTACTTC. It codes for CASSLFPGVTNQETQYF. The V and J genes are TRBV5-1 and TRBJ2-5, with D possibly matching TRBD2 (5 bases). V shed 1 base and J shed 0 bases, with 16 bases lying between them. Germline loops: CDR1 SGHRS, CDR2 YFSETQ. This CDR3 has 17 residues. Full variable domain (outside the CDR3, taken from reference TRBV5-1 and TRBJ2-5): KAGVTQTPRYLIKTRGQQVTLSCSPISGHRSVSWYQQTPGQGLQFLFEYFSETQRNKGNFPGRFSGRQFSNSRSEMNVSTLELGDSALYLCASSLFPGVTNQETQYFGPGTRLLVL.

This chain connects TRBV5-1 to TRBJ2-7; TRBD2 is a possible D gene (5 bases). V shed 4 bases and J shed 6 bases, with 14 bases lying between them. CDR1 is SGHRS and CDR2 is YFSETQ in the germline V gene. CDR3 length: 13 amino acids. CDR3 residues: CASSQRQGSEQYF. In DNA, the CDR3 is TGCGCCAGCAGCCAACGACAAGGGAGCGAGCAGTACTTC.

The chain couples TRBV5-8 to TRBJ2-5; 10 positions match TRBD2. CDR1 is SGHTS and CDR2 is YDEGEE in the germline V gene. V was pared by 1 base and J by 7 bases, with 7 bases of the junction left unmatched. The CDR3 loop spans 15 amino acids. The CDR3 DNA reads TGTGCCAGCAGCTTGTGGGCGAGGACTAGCGGGACCCAGTACTTC. This codes for CASSLWARTSGTQYF.

V is TRBV2 and J is TRBJ1-6; a possible D gene is TRBD1 (6 bases). V was pared by 8 bases and J by 6 bases, with 17 bases between. The CDR3 covers 15 residues. The V gene's germline CDR1 is SNHLY and CDR2 FYNNEI. CDR3 loop: CASDTSGGPNSPLHF. Written as DNA, the CDR3 is TGTGCCAGCGATACCTCGGGGGGGCCTAATTCACCCCTCCACTTT.

The chain joins TRBV6-5 to TRBJ2-2; 7 bases line up with TRBD1. The length of the CDR3 is 15 residues. Germline CDR1 MNHEY, CDR2 SVGAGI. The V segment lost 5 bases and the J segment 6 bases; nucleotides outside the gene matches: 9. This chain's CDR3 is CASSPLTGFAGELFF. CDR3 nucleotides: TGTGCCAGCAGTCCTTTGACAGGGTTCGCCGGGGAGCTGTTTTTT.

The chain employs TRBV7-9 and TRBJ2-7; the D gene is possibly TRBD1 (7 bases). V was trimmed by 1 base and J by 6 bases, leaving 13 bases between them. Germline loops: CDR1 SEHNR, CDR2 FQNEAQ (reference sequence). The length of the CDR3 is 14 residues. CDR3 nucleotide sequence: TGTGCCAGCAGCTTAGGACAGGGAGGTCCCGAGCAGTACTTC. Residues: CASSLGQGGPEQYF.

The chain combines TRBV19 with TRBJ2-5; TRBD2 matches 14 bases. The V gene end was trimmed by 5 bases and the J gene end by 6 bases; junction bases not matched to a gene: 20. The CDR3 loop spans 20 amino acids. Germline V gene lookup returns CDR1 LNHDA and CDR2 SQIVND (reference sequence). The chain's CDR3 is CASSRSGTGTSGSGTKTQYF. In nucleotides, the CDR3 is TGTGCCAGTAGTCGATCCGGGACAGGGACTAGCGGGAGCGGTACAAAGACCCAGTACTTC.

Of note for this clone: The identical CDR3 is also encoded by other nucleotide sequences in the sample. The chain joins TRBV5-1 to TRBJ2-5, with D perhaps assigned TRBD1 or TRBD2 (6 bases each). Trimming cost V 4 bases and J 3 bases, with 10 bases left between them. Germline CDR1 SGHRS, CDR2 YFSETQ. The CDR3 is made up of 13 amino acids. The CDR3 DNA reads TGCGCCAGCAGCCTGGGGGGCGAAGAGACCCAGTACTTC. Its protein is CASSLGGEETQYF.

V and J are TRBV7-8 and TRBJ2-3, with 7 bases aligning to TRBD2. The CDR3 is 16 residues long. Germline trimming cut 4 bases from V and 0 bases from J; bases unmatched to any gene: 7. Germline loops: CDR1 SGHVS, CDR2 FQNEAQ. Here the CDR3 DNA reads TGTGCCAGCAGCTCGGGGGGATTCCCTAGCACAGATACGCAGTATTTT. It specifies CASSSGGFPSTDTQYF.

This chain's CDR3 is CASSSTSGRAKTGELFF. The CDR3 nucleotides are TGCGCCAGCAGCTCTACTAGCGGGAGGGCCAAGACCGGGGAGCTGTTTTTT. V is TRBV5-1 and J is TRBJ2-2; 13 bases align to TRBD2. CDR1 SGHRS and CDR2 YFSETQ come from the germline V gene. Trimming at V came to 3 bases and at J to 5 bases, leaving 7 bases not matched to a gene. The CDR3 spans 17 residues.

The J gene is TRBJ2-2, the V gene TRBV3-1 (or the pseudogene TRBV3-2); no firm D call. Trimming took off 0 bases at V and 5 bases at J, with 13 bases between the two ends. CDR3 length equals 16 residues. Germline V gives CDR1 LGHDT, CDR2 YNNKEL (reference sequence). CDR3 residues: CASSQERIPRTGELFF. As DNA, the CDR3 is TGTGCCAGCAGCCAAGAGAGGATCCCGAGGACCGGGGAGCTGTTTTTT.

This clone was detected once. V and J are TRBV28 and TRBJ2-1, with D perhaps TRBD2 (6 bases). The V end lost 5 bases, the J end lost 0 bases, and 11 bases lay between the germline ends. Germline CDR1 is MDHEN and CDR2 is SYDVKM. The CDR3 runs 15 residues. The CDR3 here is CASSLAMNSYNEQFF. DNA for the CDR3: TGTGCCAGCAGTCTAGCGATGAACTCCTACAATGAGCAGTTCTTC.

CDR3 nucleotides: TGCGCCAGCAGCTTCTCTCCGTCTTTCGACAGACCTAATTCACCCCTCCACTTT. It specifies CASSFSPSFDRPNSPLHF. The chain recombines TRBV5-1 with TRBJ1-6; D possibly corresponds to TRBD1 (5 bases). The CDR3 has 18 residues. Germline V gene data show CDR1 as SGHRS and CDR2 as YFSETQ. Trimming pared 2 bases from V and 6 bases from J, leaving 21 bases between.

The J gene is TRBJ2-2, the V gene TRBV12-5; the D gene is possibly TRBD1 (6 bases). From germline, CDR1 is LGHNT and CDR2 FRNRAP. CDR3 length equals 15 residues. V lost 9 bases to trimming and J lost 4 bases, with 18 bases between them. The DNA of the CDR3 is TGTGCTAGCGGGTCCGGGACACAAGTCACCGGGGAGCTGTTTTTT. Translation: CASGSGTQVTGELFF.

The genes are TRBV10-2 and TRBJ1-4, with D perhaps matching TRBD1 (5 bases). CDR3 length equals 15 residues. CDR1 is WSHSY, CDR2 SAAADI, per germline. V gave up 5 bases and J gave up 5 bases, with 15 bases separating them. CDR3 nucleotide sequence: TGCGCCAGCAGTCAGGGCCGCCCTGTGAATGAAAAACTGTTTTTT. Translating gives CASSQGRPVNEKLFF.

This chain uses TRBV10-3 with TRBJ1-1; 8 nucleotides agree with TRBD1. V lost 3 bases and J lost 5; bases outside the gene matches: 8. CDR3 length: 15 residues. Per germline, CDR1 ENHRY and CDR2 SYGVKD. CDR3 sequence reads: CAISEWTGPRTEAFF. In DNA form, the CDR3 reads TGTGCCATCAGTGAATGGACAGGGCCGCGTACTGAAGCTTTCTTT.

The chain has TRBV29-1 and TRBJ1-4; no definite D call. This CDR3 comprises 13 residues. V lost 5 bases and J lost 4, with 11 bases in between. Germline values: CDR1 SQVTM, CDR2 ANQGSEA. The CDR3 DNA reads as TGCAGCGTTATGGAGGTTGGTAATGAAAAACTGTTTTTT. This sequence encodes CSVMEVGNEKLFF.

The rearrangement uses TRBV5-1 and TRBJ1-3; D is perhaps TRBD1 (5 bases). The ends were cut back, 4 bases at V and 2 bases at J, with 13 bases in the middle. The CDR3 length is 15 residues. Germline CDR1 and CDR2: SGHRS and YFSETQ. The DNA for the CDR3 is TGCGCCAGCAGCCCTTTGGGGGGGGCTGGAAACACCATATATTTT. Its translation is CASSPLGGAGNTIYF.

V and J are TRBV5-1 and TRBJ2-3; 7 nucleotides align to TRBD1. This CDR3 spans 14 amino acids. V lost 4 bases and J lost 6; bases outside the gene matches: 8. CDR1 and CDR2 from the germline V gene are SGHRS and YFSETQ. The CDR3 loop is CASSPTGRLDTQYF. CDR3 nucleotide sequence: TGCGCCAGCAGCCCGACAGGGCGGCTCGATACGCAGTATTTT.